This section outlines one T cell receptor beta chain sequence together with its context. The treatment was: randomized to nivolumab then ipilimumab (arm A) or the reverse (arm B). Patients had received no earlier DNA-damaging chemotherapy. Live CD3+CD8+ CD19− CD56− cells were sorted from PBMCs. The data are from a study of sequential checkpoint blockade in melanoma. Study as a whole: Patients were randomized 1:1 to nivolumab-then-ipilimumab or ipilimumab-then-nivolumab first-line. Each arm's sequence ended with maintenance nivolumab.

Profiled with immunoSEQ multiplex PCR; TCRdb holds only in-frame clones, not every one. The sample contains under 6,000 clones, 70% to 80% of which appear only once. Germline loops: CDR1 SGHTA, CDR2 FQGNSA. Trimming removed 5 bases from V and 0 bases from J, with 14 bases in between. The CDR3 is 15 residues long. Sequencing was performed on CD8+ T cells sorted from blood (inferred from file names), taken from a patient given nivolumab and ipilimumab in sequence. The source is a human donor with melanoma. The chain employs TRBV7-2 and TRBJ2-7; D remains unclear. CDR3: CASSSSQSISYEQYF. DNA of the CDR3: TGTGCCAGCAGCAGTAGCCAGTCCATCTCCTACGAGCAGTACTTC.